The rows below give T cell receptor beta chains drawn from one sample of a study of control samples from healthy donors and cancer patients. The method was immunoSEQ multiplex PCR; TCRdb's version includes in-frame clones alone and lacks a portion of them. The sample includes 200,000 or so clones, about 90% of them seen just once. Sample: blood. The source is a man aged 25 to 45 in good health. Both conserved end residues are part of each CDR3. A D gene is named only where the DNA matches it firmly.

d_call j_call v_call cdr3_nt cdr3_aa
TRBD1 TRBJ1-1 TRBV6-1 TGTGCCAGCAGTGAACAGGGGGCGATGAACACTGAAGCTTTCTTT CASSEQGAMNTEAFF
NA TRBJ2-7 TRBV19 TGTGCCAGTAGTATTTCCGGACAGACCTACGAGCAGTACTTC CASSISGQTYEQYF
TRBD2 TRBJ2-7 TRBV7-3 TGTGCCAGCAGCTCCTTAGCGGGGGGGCAAGACGAGCAGTACTTC CASSSLAGGQDEQYF
NA TRBJ2-6 TRBV27 TGTGCCAGCAGTTTGGGTATCCAGAGCTCTGGGGCCAACGTCCTGACTTTC CASSLGIQSSGANVLTF
TRBD1 TRBJ2-4 TRBV9 TGTGCCAGCGGAGGGACAGGGGAAAACATTCAGTACTTC CASGGTGENIQYF
NA TRBJ1-1 TRBV14 TGTGCCAGCAGCTTAGAGGCCGCTACTGAAGCTTTCTTT CASSLEAATEAFF
TRBD1 TRBJ1-4 TRBV7-9 TGTGCCAGCAGCTTTCCATACAGGGGTTCCGAAAAACTGTTTTTT CASSFPYRGSEKLFF
NA TRBJ1-1 TRBV2 TGTGCCAGCACTCCGACCCGCCCCGGGGGCACTGAAGCTTTCTTT CASTPTRPGGTEAFF
NA TRBJ2-2 TRBV5-1 TGCGCCAGCAGGAAATACAGTGACCACTTTACCGGGGAGCTGTTTTTT CASRKYSDHFTGELFF
NA TRBJ1-4 TRBV5-1 TGCGCCAGCAGCAACGGACACTCAACTAATGAAAAACTGTTTTTT CASSNGHSTNEKLFF
TRBD1 TRBJ1-2 TRBV5-6 TGTGCCAGCAGCTTGCGGGTCCTGACAGGGGGCTATGGCTACACCTTC CASSLRVLTGGYGYTF
NA TRBJ2-7 TRBV15 TGTGCCACCAGCAGAGATCGAGGGACCGAGCAGTACTTC CATSRDRGTEQYF
TRBD1 TRBJ2-1 TRBV18 TGTGCCAGCTCACCCCCGCAGGGGGCGGGCAATGAGCAGTTCTTC CASSPPQGAGNEQFF
NA TRBJ2-7 TRBV2 TGTGCCAGCAGTGAATCCCGACTTCCTTCCGCAGAGCAGTACTTC CASSESRLPSAEQYF
NA TRBJ1-3 TRBV7-3 TGTGCCAGCAGCCCCACCGCCTCTGGAAACACCATATATTTT CASSPTASGNTIYF
NA TRBJ1-2 TRBV29-1 TGCAGCGTTGGGACCAGGGATGGCTACACCTTC CSVGTRDGYTF
TRBD1 TRBJ2-7 TRBV10-3 TGTGCCACCCGGACCGGGACAGGGGTAAGGAACTACGAGCAGTACTTC CATRTGTGVRNYEQYF
NA TRBJ2-1 TRBV4-1 TGCGCCAGCAGCCAAGGGGTACTGTACAATGAGCAGTTCTTC CASSQGVLYNEQFF
TRBD1 TRBJ1-3 TRBV27 TGTGCCAGCAGTCCACGGACAGGGGTACCTGGAAACACCATATATTTT CASSPRTGVPGNTIYF
NA TRBJ1-4 TRBV5-6 TGTGCCAGCAGCTTGGTCAGGGACGATGAAAAACTGTTTTTT CASSLVRDDEKLFF